The text below deals with one TCR beta chain. The antigen remains undetermined. TCRdb keeps only in-frame clones here, not all; method: immunoSEQ multiplex PCR. In the table there are approximately 100,000 clones, around 95% of which are singletons. This entry is derived from a study of T cell responses to AZD1222 COVID-19 vaccine. Overall study findings and caveats: Compared with day 0, the breadth and depth of the Spike-specific TCR repertoire rose significantly after two doses of AZD1222. Only a handful of AZD1222 recipients, six or seven in all, had baseline seropositivity.

Trimming removed 5 bases at V and 5 bases at J, with 12 bases between. The CDR3 sequence is 13 residues long. In germline, CDR1 is SNHLY, CDR2 FYNNEI. The material was peripheral blood, obtained on day 0 of AZD1222 vaccination. This receptor was identified in an adult in good health. The chain recombines TRBV2 with TRBJ1-2; possibly TRBD1 for D (6 bases). CDR3 nucleotides: TGTGCCAGCAGTCCCCTACAGGGATATGGCTACACCTTC. The encoded protein is CASSPLQGYGYTF.